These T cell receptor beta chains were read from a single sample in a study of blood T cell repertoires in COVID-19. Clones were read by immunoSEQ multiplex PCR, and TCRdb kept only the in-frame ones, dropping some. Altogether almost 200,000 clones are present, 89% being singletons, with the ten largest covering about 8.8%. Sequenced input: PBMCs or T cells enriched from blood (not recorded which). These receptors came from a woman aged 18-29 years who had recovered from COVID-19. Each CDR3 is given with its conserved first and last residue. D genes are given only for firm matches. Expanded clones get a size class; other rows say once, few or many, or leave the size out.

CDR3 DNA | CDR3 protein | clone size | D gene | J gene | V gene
TGTGCCAGCAGTCCGGACTTACAAGAGACCCAGTACTTC | CASSPDLQETQYF | . | . | TRBJ2-5 | TRBV2
TGCGCCAGCAGCTTGTCGAGGGATGGAAACACCATATATTTT | CASSLSRDGNTIYF | . | . | TRBJ1-3 | TRBV5-1
TGTGCCAGCAGTGAAGCGCTGCCAGTTGAAGCTTTCTTT | CASSEALPVEAFF | . | . | TRBJ1-1 | TRBV2
TGCGCCAGCAGCTTGCTCCCTTGGACAGAAAGGGGAACCGGGGAGCTGTTTTTT | CASSLLPWTERGTGELFF | . | . | TRBJ2-2 | TRBV5-1
TGCGCCAGCAGTCCGGGACAGGGGAATGAGCAGTTCTTC | CASSPGQGNEQFF | . | TRBD1 | TRBJ2-1 | TRBV10-1
TGTGCCAGCTCCCCTGGGTCGGGACTCCAGTCGGAGGGCTACACCTTC | CASSPGSGLQSEGYTF | . | . | TRBJ1-2 | TRBV25-1
TGCGCCAGCAGCTTTACAGGGGACAAGAACACTGAAGCTTTCTTT | CASSFTGDKNTEAFF | few | TRBD1 | TRBJ1-1 | TRBV5-1
TGTGCCAGCAGCCCCCGTGGGGCTGGGGAAGGCTACACCTTC | CASSPRGAGEGYTF | . | . | TRBJ1-2 | TRBV7-2
TGTGCCAGTAGTATAGTGGCAGGGCCAGATACGCAGTATTTT | CASSIVAGPDTQYF | . | . | TRBJ2-3 | TRBV19
TGTGCCATCAGTGTAGGGGGCGAGTCACCCCTCCACTTT | CAISVGGESPLHF | . | TRBD1 | TRBJ1-6 | TRBV10-3
TGTGCCAGTAGTCCGGCGGGGAGGGGCGGTGGGGATACGCAGTATTTT | CASSPAGRGGGDTQYF | . | TRBD2 | TRBJ2-3 | TRBV19
TGTGCCAGCTCACCTGGTGGGTCAGCGTACGAGCAGTACTTC | CASSPGGSAYEQYF | . | . | TRBJ2-7 | TRBV18
TGTGCCAGCAACGACATTTCCCAGGGGGGCTACACCTTC | CASNDISQGGYTF | . | . | TRBJ1-2 | TRBV2
TGTGCCAGCAGTGTCCCGCGGACTAGCTTCGACTATGAGCAGTTCTTC | CASSVPRTSFDYEQFF | once | TRBD2 | TRBJ2-1 | TRBV2
TGTGCCAGCAGCCTTGACAGGGGCCGGGCTGAAAAACTGTTTTTT | CASSLDRGRAEKLFF | once | TRBD1 | TRBJ1-4 | TRBV11-2
TGTGCCAGCAGTTTTGACAGGGTCTATGGCTACACCTTC | CASSFDRVYGYTF | . | TRBD1 | TRBJ1-2 | TRBV28
TGCGCCAGCAGCCCTGACAGGGTAGAAGAGCAGTTCTTC | CASSPDRVEEQFF | . | TRBD1 | TRBJ2-1 | TRBV5-1
TGTGCCATCAGTGAGGCGGCCGGGACTAGATCTAACGAGCAGTACTTC | CAISEAAGTRSNEQYF | . | TRBD2 | TRBJ2-7 | TRBV10-3
TGTGCCTGGAGCGCCGGGGACAGAAACTATGGCTACACCTTC | CAWSAGDRNYGYTF | . | TRBD1 | TRBJ1-2 | TRBV30
TGTGCCAGCAGTGCAGACAGGGAGGTAGAGACCCAGTACTTC | CASSADREVETQYF | . | . | TRBJ2-5 | TRBV2